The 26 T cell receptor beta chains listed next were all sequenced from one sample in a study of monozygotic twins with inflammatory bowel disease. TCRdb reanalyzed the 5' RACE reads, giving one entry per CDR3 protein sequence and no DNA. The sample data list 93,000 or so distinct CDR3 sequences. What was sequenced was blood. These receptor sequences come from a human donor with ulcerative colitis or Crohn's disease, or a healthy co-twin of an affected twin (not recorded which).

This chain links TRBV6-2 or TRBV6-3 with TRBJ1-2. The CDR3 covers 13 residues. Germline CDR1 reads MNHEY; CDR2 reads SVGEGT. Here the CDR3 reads CASGQSRGYGYTF.

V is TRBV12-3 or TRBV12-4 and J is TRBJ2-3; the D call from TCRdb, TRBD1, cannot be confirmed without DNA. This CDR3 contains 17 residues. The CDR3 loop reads CASRTQSWGKSTDTQYF.

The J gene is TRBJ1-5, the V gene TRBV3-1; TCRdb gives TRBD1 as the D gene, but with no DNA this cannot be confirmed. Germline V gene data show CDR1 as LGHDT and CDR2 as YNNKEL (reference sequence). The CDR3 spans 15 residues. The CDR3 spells CASSHGDISNQPQHF. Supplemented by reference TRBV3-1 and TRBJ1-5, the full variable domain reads DTAVSQTPKYLVTQMGNDKSIKCEQNLGHDTMYWYKQDSKKFLKIMFSYNNKELIINETVPNRFSPKSPDKAHLNLHINSLELGDSAVYFCASSHGDISNQPQHFGDGTRLSIL.

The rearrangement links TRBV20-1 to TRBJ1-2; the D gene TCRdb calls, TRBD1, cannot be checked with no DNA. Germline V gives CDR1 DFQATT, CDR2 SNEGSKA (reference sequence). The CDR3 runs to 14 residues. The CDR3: CSAKRTGANYGYTF.

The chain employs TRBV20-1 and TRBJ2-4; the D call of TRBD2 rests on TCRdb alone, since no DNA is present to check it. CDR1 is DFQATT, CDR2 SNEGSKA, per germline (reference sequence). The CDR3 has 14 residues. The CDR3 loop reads CSAAGTREKNMQYF.

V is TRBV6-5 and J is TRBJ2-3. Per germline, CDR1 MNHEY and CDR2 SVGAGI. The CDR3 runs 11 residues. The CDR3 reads CATATTDTQYF.

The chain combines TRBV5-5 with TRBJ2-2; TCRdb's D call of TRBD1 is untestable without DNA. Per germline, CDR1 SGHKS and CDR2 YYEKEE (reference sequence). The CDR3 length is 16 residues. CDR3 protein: CASSLEDRDSTGELFF.

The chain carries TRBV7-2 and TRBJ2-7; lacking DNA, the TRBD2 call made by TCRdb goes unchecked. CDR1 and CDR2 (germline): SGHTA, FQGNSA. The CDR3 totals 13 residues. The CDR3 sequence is CASRTSGASEQYF. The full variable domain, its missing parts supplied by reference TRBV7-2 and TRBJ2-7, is GAGVSQSPSNKVTEKGKDVELRCDPISGHTALYWYRQSLGQGLEFLIYFQGNSAPDKSGLPSDRFSAERTGGSVSTLTIQRTQQEDSAVYLCASRTSGASEQYFGPGTRLTVT.

CDR3 region: CASSLLLVSNEQFF. This chain links TRBV11-2 with TRBJ2-1; as DNA is missing, the TRBD2 call by TCRdb cannot be tested. The CDR3 runs to 14 residues. Germline V lookup: CDR1 SGHAT, CDR2 FQNNGV.

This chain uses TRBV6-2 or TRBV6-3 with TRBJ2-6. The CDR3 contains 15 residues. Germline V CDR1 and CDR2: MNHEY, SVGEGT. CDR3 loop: CASSPQNAGANVLTF.

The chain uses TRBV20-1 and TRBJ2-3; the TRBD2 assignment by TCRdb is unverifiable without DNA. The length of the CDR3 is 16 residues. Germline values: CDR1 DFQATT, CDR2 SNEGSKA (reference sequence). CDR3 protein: CSAPNTGLASTDTQYF.

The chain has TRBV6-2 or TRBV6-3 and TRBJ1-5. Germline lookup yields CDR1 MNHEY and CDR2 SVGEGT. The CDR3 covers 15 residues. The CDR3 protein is CASSYLSLTNQPQHF.

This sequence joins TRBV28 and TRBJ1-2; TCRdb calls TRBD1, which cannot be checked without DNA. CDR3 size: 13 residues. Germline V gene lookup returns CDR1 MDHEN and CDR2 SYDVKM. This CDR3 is CASRSQGTYGYTF.

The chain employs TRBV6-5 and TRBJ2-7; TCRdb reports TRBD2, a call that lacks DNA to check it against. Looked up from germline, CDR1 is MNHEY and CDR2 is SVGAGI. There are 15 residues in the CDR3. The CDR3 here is CASSLTQGHYYEQYF.

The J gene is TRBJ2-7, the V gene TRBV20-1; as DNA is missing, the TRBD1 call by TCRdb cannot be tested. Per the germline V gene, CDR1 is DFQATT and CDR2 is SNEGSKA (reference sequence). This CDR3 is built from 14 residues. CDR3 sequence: CSASLGRGANEQYF.

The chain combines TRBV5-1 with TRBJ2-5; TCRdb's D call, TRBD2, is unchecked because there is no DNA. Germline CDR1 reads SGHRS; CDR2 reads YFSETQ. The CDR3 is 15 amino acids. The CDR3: CASSYSGGNQETQYF.

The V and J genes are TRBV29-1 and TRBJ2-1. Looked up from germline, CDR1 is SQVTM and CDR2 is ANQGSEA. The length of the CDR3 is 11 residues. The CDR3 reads CSVVADNEQFF.

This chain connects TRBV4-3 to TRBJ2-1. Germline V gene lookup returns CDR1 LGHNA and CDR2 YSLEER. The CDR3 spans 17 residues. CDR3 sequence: CASSLSPAGSSMNEQFF.

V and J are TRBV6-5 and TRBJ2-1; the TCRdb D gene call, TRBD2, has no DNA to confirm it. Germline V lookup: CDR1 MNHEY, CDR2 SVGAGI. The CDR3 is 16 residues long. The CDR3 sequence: CASSYGLGLAFHEQFF.

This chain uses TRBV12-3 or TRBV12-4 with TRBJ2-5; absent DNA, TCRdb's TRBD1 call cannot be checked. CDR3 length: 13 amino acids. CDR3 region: CASSPRAGETQYF.

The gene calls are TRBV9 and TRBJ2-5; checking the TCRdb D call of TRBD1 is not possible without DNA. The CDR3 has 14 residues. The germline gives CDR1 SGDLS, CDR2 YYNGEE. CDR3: CASSVRDDQETQYF.

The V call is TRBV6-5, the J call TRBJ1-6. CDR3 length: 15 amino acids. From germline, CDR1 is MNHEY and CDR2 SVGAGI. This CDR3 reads CASSLTRQPNSPLHF.

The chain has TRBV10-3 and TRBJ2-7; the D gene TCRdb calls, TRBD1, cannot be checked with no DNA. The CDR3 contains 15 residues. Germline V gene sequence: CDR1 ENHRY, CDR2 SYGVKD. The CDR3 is CAIRLHRDRDNEQYF.

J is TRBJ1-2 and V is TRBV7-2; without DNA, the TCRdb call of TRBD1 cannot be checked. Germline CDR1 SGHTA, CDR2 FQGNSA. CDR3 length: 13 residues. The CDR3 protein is CASSFTGLSGYTF. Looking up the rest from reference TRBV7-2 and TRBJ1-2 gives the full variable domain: GAGVSQSPSNKVTEKGKDVELRCDPISGHTALYWYRQSLGQGLEFLIYFQGNSAPDKSGLPSDRFSAERTGGSVSTLTIQRTQQEDSAVYLCASSFTGLSGYTFGSGTRLTVV.

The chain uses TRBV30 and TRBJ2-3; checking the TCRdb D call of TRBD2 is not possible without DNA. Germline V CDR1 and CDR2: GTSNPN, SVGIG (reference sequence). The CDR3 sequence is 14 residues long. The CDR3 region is CAWSLLAAPDTQYF. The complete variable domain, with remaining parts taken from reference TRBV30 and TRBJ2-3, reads SQTIHQWPATLVQPVGSPLSLECTVEGTSNPNLYWYRQAAGRGLQLLFYSVGIGQISSEVPQNLSASRPQDRQFILSSKKLLLSDSGFYLCAWSLLAAPDTQYFGPGTRLTVL.

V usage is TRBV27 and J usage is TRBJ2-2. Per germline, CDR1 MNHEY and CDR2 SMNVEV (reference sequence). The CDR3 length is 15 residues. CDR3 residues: CASSLLGSGTGELFF.